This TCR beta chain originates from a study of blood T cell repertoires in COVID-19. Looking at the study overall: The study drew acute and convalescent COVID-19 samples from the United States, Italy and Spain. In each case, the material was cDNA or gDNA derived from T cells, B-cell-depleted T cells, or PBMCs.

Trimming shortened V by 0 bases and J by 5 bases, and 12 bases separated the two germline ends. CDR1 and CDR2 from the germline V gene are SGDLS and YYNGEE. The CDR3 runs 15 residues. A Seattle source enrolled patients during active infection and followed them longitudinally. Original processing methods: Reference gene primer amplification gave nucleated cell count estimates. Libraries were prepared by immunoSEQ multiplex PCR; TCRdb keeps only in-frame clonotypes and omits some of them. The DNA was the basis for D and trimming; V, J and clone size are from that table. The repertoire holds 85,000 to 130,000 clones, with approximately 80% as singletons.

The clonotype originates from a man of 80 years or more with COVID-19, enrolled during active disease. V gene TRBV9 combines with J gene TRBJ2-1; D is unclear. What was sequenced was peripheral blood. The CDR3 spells CASSVAPAHHNEQFF. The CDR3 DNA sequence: TGTGCCAGCAGCGTAGCTCCAGCGCACCACAATGAGCAGTTCTTC.